The 28 T cell receptor beta chains reported below all come from one sample, sequenced in a study of CD8+ T cells in alopecia areata. Treatment noted: oral pan-JAK inhibitor, 5-10 mg twice daily. Reverse transcribed after extraction, RNA yielded cDNA as the sequencing template. The protocol was immunoSEQ multiplex PCR, while the TCRdb copy is restricted to in-frame clones and leaves out a portion. The data hold some 170,000 clones, with about 48% observed a single time. The sequences come from CD8+ T cells sorted from blood, collected at week 24, from a patient treated with tofacitinib. Source of these receptors: a human donor with alopecia areata.

Of note for this clone: Other DNA sequences from this sample encode an identical CDR3 as well. The chain has TRBV5-6 and TRBJ2-3; D is undetermined. This CDR3 has 12 amino acids. Per the germline V gene, CDR1 is SGHDT and CDR2 is YYEEEE. Deletions cut 2 bases from V and 0 bases from J, with 1 base between. The CDR3 reads CASSLSTDTQYF. The DNA for the CDR3 is TGTGCCAGCAGCTTAAGCACAGATACGCAGTATTTT.

This clone was seen a single time. The chain couples TRBV7-6 to TRBJ2-2; TRBD2 aligns across 7 bases. CDR3 size: 15 residues. CDR1 and CDR2 (germline): SGHVS, FNYEAQ. The V and J ends lost 3 bases and 4 bases, in that order; junction bases with no gene match: 5. The CDR3 loop reads CASSFSGGSTGELFF. The DNA of the CDR3 is TGTGCCAGCAGCTTTTCCGGGGGGTCCACCGGGGAGCTGTTTTTT.

The chain recombines TRBV27 with TRBJ1-2; no definite D call. V lost 2 bases, J lost 8 bases, and 12 bases lay in between. The V gene's germline CDR1 is MNHEY and CDR2 SMNVEV (reference sequence). This CDR3 comprises 13 residues. CDR3 sequence: CASSLTSLEGYTF. The CDR3 coding sequence is TGTGCCAGCAGTTTAACGAGTTTAGAAGGCTACACCTTC.

The chain carries TRBV29-1 and TRBJ2-7; D uncertain. Germline lookup yields CDR1 SQVTM and CDR2 ANQGSEA. CDR3 length: 13 residues. V lost 7 bases and J 3 bases, leaving 16 bases between the germline ends. The CDR3 DNA sequence: TGCAGCGCCGCGGACCCCACCAACTACGAGCAGTACTTC. Protein product: CSAADPTNYEQYF.

The chain uses TRBV9 and TRBJ1-1, with D possibly TRBD1 on 5 matching bases. V was shortened by 3 bases and J by 2 bases, with 20 bases between the two germline ends. Germline CDR1 reads SGDLS; CDR2 reads YYNGEE. CDR3 length: 17 residues. The CDR3 protein is CASSAFTGEGTNTEAFF. The CDR3 coding sequence is TGTGCCAGCAGCGCTTTCACGGGGGAGGGAACAAACACTGAAGCTTTCTTT.

V and J are TRBV29-1 and TRBJ1-2, with a possible D match to TRBD1 (5 bases). Germline V gene data show CDR1 as SQVTM and CDR2 as ANQGSEA. The CDR3 consists of 12 residues. The V gene lost 3 bases and the J gene lost 4 bases, with 9 bases spanning the gap. The CDR3, as DNA: TGCAGCGTTGACGAGGGGAGCTATGGCTACACCTTC. Amino acids: CSVDEGSYGYTF.

The V gene is TRBV19, the J gene TRBJ1-1; D is uncertain. The CDR3 runs to 14 residues. The V gene's germline CDR1 is LNHDA and CDR2 SQIVND (reference sequence). V shed 5 bases and J shed 1 base, with 11 bases lying between them. This CDR3 reads CASSWSFGNTEAFF. CDR3 coding DNA: TGTGCCAGTAGTTGGAGTTTCGGGAACACTGAAGCTTTCTTT.

This clone was counted between two and nine times. This chain connects TRBV4-3 to TRBJ2-1, with 7 bases matching TRBD2. Trimming took 0 bases from V and 8 from J; bases not matched to a gene: 4. CDR3 length: 14 residues. CDR1 and CDR2 (germline): LGHNA, YSLEER. CDR3 nucleotides: TGCGCCAGCAGCCAAGATCGGGGGGACCATGAGCAGTTCTTC. Its protein product is CASSQDRGDHEQFF.

CDR3 nucleotide sequence: TGTGCCAGCAGCCCGGAGGCTACATCCGCCTACGAGCAGTACTTC. Amino acid sequence: CASSPEATSAYEQYF. The rearrangement uses TRBV6-1 and TRBJ2-7, with D perhaps TRBD2 (5 bases). V was cut by 6 bases and J by 2 bases, with 17 bases left in between. CDR1 MNHNS and CDR2 SASEGT come from the germline V gene. The CDR3 totals 15 residues.

Concerning this clone: The sample has other DNA sequences that encode this CDR3 too. The chain links TRBV29-1 to TRBJ2-5; D is ambiguous. In germline, CDR1 is SQVTM, CDR2 ANQGSEA. Trimming shortened V by 0 bases and J by 4 bases, and 0 bases separated the two germline ends. The CDR3 is made up of 10 amino acids. CDR3 coding DNA: TGCAGCGTTGAAGAAGAGACCCAGTACTTC. The encoded protein is CSVEEETQYF.

This chain connects TRBV19 to TRBJ1-2; no clear D. Between the trimmed V and J ends, which lost 3 bases and 0 bases, there was a span of 11 bases. Per the germline V gene, CDR1 is LNHDA and CDR2 is SQIVND (reference sequence). This CDR3 is 15 amino acids long. CDR3 region: CASSMFDRANYGYTF. CDR3 nucleotides: TGTGCCAGTAGTATGTTCGATCGAGCTAACTATGGCTACACCTTC.

Of note for this clone: Other DNA sequences in the sample encode the same CDR3. The chain combines TRBV7-9 with TRBJ2-3, with 8 bases lining up with TRBD2. Trimming at V came to 5 bases and at J to 2 bases, leaving 6 bases not matched to a gene. The CDR3 is 15 residues long. Germline CDR1 SEHNR, CDR2 FQNEAQ (reference sequence). CDR3 sequence reads: CASSHAGGPTDTQYF. In DNA form, the CDR3 reads TGTGCCAGCAGCCACGCGGGGGGACCCACAGATACGCAGTATTTT.

V and J are TRBV27 and TRBJ1-6; no clear D. Germline loops: CDR1 MNHEY, CDR2 SMNVEV (reference sequence). CDR3 length: 14 residues. V was clipped by 7 bases and J by 7 bases, with 14 bases between them. The CDR3 spells CASNPGSGNSPLHF. The DNA of the CDR3 is TGTGCCAGCAATCCCGGATCGGGGAATTCACCCCTCCACTTT.

The chain is built from TRBV7-2 and TRBJ2-7; D call uncertain. This CDR3 region has 12 residues. Germline V lookup: CDR1 SGHTA, CDR2 FQGNSA. The V end was cut by 5 bases, the J end by 6 bases, with 11 bases between. In DNA, the CDR3 is TGTGCCAGCAGCCAAGGGTGGCGCGAGCAGTACTTC. It translates to CASSQGWREQYF.

V gene TRBV5-4 combines with J gene TRBJ1-2, with a possible D match to TRBD1 (6 bases). This CDR3 spans 14 amino acids. Trimming took off 1 base at V and 8 bases at J, with 15 bases between the two ends. Germline V gene sequence: CDR1 SGHNT, CDR2 YYREEE (reference sequence). The DNA of the CDR3 is TGTGCCAGCAGCTTGAGTAGGGGGTTCCTAGGCTACACCTTC. It codes for CASSLSRGFLGYTF. The whole variable domain, remainder taken from reference TRBV5-4 and TRBJ1-2, is ETGVTQSPTHLIKTRGQQVTLRCSSQSGHNTVSWYQQALGQGPQFIFQYYREEENGRGNFPPRFSGLQFPNYSSELNVNALELDDSALYLCASSLSRGFLGYTFGSGTRLTVV.

This chain connects TRBV29-1 to TRBJ2-7, with D possibly being TRBD1 (5 bases). Germline V gene lookup returns CDR1 SQVTM and CDR2 ANQGSEA. The CDR3 is made up of 16 amino acids. V gave up 0 bases and J gave up 2 bases, with 17 bases separating them. The CDR3 DNA sequence: TGCAGCGTTGAAGACCGAGGTCCCACAGGCACCTACGAGCAGTACTTC. Protein product: CSVEDRGPTGTYEQYF.

V gene TRBV2 combines with J gene TRBJ2-3; D remains unclear. The CDR3 has 13 residues. V lost 3 bases to trimming and J lost 4 bases, with 8 bases between them. CDR1 and CDR2 from the germline V gene are SNHLY and FYNNEI. CDR3 DNA sequence: TGTGCCAGCAGTGAGGCTCACTCAGATACGCAGTATTTT. Its translation: CASSEAHSDTQYF.

On this clone: The junction shows a germline mismatch at one end, possibly a read error. This chain joins TRBV6-4 and TRBJ2-6; TRBD2 aligns across 7 bases. Germline V CDR1 and CDR2: MRHNA, SNTAGT. CDR3 length: 18 amino acids. For the CDR3, the DNA is TGTGCCAGCAGTTACTCGATCGGGGAGGGCTCGGGGGCCAACGTCCTGACTTTC. Translation gives CASSYSIGEGSGANVLTF.

This clone was counted only a few times. This rearrangement joins TRBV30 to TRBJ1-1, with D unresolved. V was cut by 0 bases and J by 2 bases, with 7 bases left in between. CDR1 and CDR2 from the germline V gene are GTSNPN and SVGIG (reference sequence). The CDR3 spans 13 residues. DNA of the CDR3: TGTGCCTGGAGTGTGAACCTAAACACTGAAGCTTTCTTT. Its translation: CAWSVNLNTEAFF.

This clone was detected once. A much more abundant neighbour one base away suggests this may be a read error. This sample also contains other DNA sequences that code for the same CDR3. V and J are TRBV4-3 and TRBJ2-2, with 7 nucleotides matching TRBD1. The germline V gene has CDR1 LGHNA and CDR2 YSLEER. J lost 1 base, V lost 1 base, and 0 bases had no gene match. The CDR3 has 15 residues. This chain's CDR3 is CASSQGTGNTGELFF. Written as DNA, the CDR3 is TGCGCCAGCAGCCAAGGGACAGGGAACACCGGGGAGCTGTTTTTT.

This clone was seen only a few times. Other DNA sequences in this specimen translate into the identical CDR3. J is TRBJ2-1 and V is TRBV2; D remains unclear. The V gene's germline CDR1 is SNHLY and CDR2 FYNNEI. Between the trimmed V and J ends, which lost 6 bases and 7 bases, there was a span of 4 bases. This CDR3 region has 10 residues. This CDR3 is CASRDNEQFF. DNA of the CDR3: TGTGCCAGCAGGGATAATGAGCAGTTCTTC.

This chain connects TRBV2 to TRBJ2-3, with TRBD2 identical over 10 bases. V dropped 6 bases and J dropped 6; count of bases not matched to a gene: 3. The germline CDR1 and CDR2 sequences are SNHLY and FYNNEI. The CDR3 totals 13 residues. CDR3 DNA sequence: TGTGCCAGCAGGGGGACTAGCGCTGATACGCAGTATTTT. As protein: CASRGTSADTQYF. Full variable domain (rest looked up from reference TRBV2 and TRBJ2-3): EPEVTQTPSHQVTQMGQEVILRCVPISNHLYFYWYRQILGQKVEFLVSFYNNEISEKSEIFDDQFSVERPDGSNFTLKIRSTKLEDSAMYFCASRGTSADTQYFGPGTRLTVL.

This clone was seen more than once but under ten times. The chain carries TRBV5-1 and TRBJ2-4; D may be TRBD1 (5 bases). The CDR3 contains 17 residues. CDR1 is SGHRS and CDR2 is YFSETQ in the germline V gene. Trimming shortened V by 0 bases and J by 0 bases, and 13 bases separated the two germline ends. The CDR3 DNA reads TGCGCCAGCAGCTTGGATGACAGCATCTTAGCCAAAAACATTCAGTACTTC. It specifies CASSLDDSILAKNIQYF.

The gene calls are TRBV6-5 and TRBJ1-1; weak D call: TRBD1 (5 bases). Germline V gives CDR1 MNHEY, CDR2 SVGAGI. The CDR3 length is 16 residues. V lost 4 bases and J lost 5, with 20 bases in between. The CDR3 bases are TGTGCCAGCAGTTCGACTTTTCTTTCAGGGCGGACTGAAGCTTTCTTT. This codes for CASSSTFLSGRTEAFF.

V is TRBV27 and J is TRBJ2-1; D call uncertain. Germline V gives CDR1 MNHEY, CDR2 SMNVEV (reference sequence). V was pared by 8 bases and J by 9 bases, with 8 bases between. The CDR3 is 10 amino acids. The CDR3 loop reads CASGDFEQFF. The CDR3 DNA is TGTGCCAGCGGGGATTTTGAGCAGTTCTTC.

Written as DNA, the CDR3 is TGTGCCAGCAGTGACAACAGGGGGCGTGAGCAGTACTTC. Its protein is CASSDNRGREQYF. The rearrangement links TRBV27 to TRBJ2-7; TRBD1 matches 9 bases. CDR3 length: 13 amino acids. V was pared by 5 bases and J by 7 bases, with 6 bases of the junction left unmatched. The germline CDR1 and CDR2 sequences are MNHEY and SMNVEV (reference sequence).

This chain connects TRBV30 to TRBJ1-2; perhaps TRBD1 as D (5 bases). This CDR3 spans 13 amino acids. CDR1 and CDR2 from the germline V gene are GTSNPN and SVGIG (reference sequence). The germline V and J ends were trimmed by 8 bases and 1 base, with 14 bases remaining between them. Written as DNA, the CDR3 is TGTGCCCGGGATGGGGGAGATAACTATGGCTACACCTTC. Translation gives CARDGGDNYGYTF.

The genes are TRBV7-2 and TRBJ1-1, with 9 bases aligning to TRBD1. Germline V gene data show CDR1 as SGHTA and CDR2 as FQGNSA. The V gene end was trimmed by 4 bases and the J gene end by 4 bases; junction bases not matched to a gene: 10. This CDR3 has 16 amino acids. The CDR3 loop is CASSSEADRGVTEAFF. CDR3 DNA sequence: TGTGCCAGCAGCTCGGAGGCGGACAGGGGAGTCACTGAAGCTTTCTTT.